This T cell receptor beta chain was observed in a study of blood T cells in healthy people across ages. Comments on this clonotype: Antigen: not known.

Using a J-beta primer mix together with a sample-barcoded 5' primer, a second PCR was run for about 7 to 12 cycles. A template-switch adaptor containing 12 random nucleotides labeled each cDNA molecule. MiXCR was run by TCRdb on the 5' RACE reads, yielding one entry per CDR3 protein. The sample shows over 1,500,000 distinct CDR3 sequences, about 50% of them seen only once. The germline gives CDR1 DFQATT, CDR2 SNEGSKA (reference sequence). The CDR3 extends over 13 amino acids. V shed 5 bases, J shed 4 bases, and the junction held 6 bases outside the gene matches. Researchers report isolating at least 6 million PBMCs per sample. Extracted total RNA amounted to at least 6 micrograms for each sample. Study observations and caveats: A roughly linear fall in TCR beta diversity per million T cells was seen with increasing age.

Sequences were obtained from blood. V is TRBV20-1 and J is TRBJ1-1, with 8 bases identical to TRBD1. The TCR sequence derives from a woman aged 40 to 50 in good health. The CDR3 protein is CSAQSDRATEAFF. The CDR3 region has the DNA TGCAGTGCTCAGTCGGACAGGGCCACTGAAGCTTTCTTT.